This TCR beta chain is drawn from a study of T cell responses to AZD1222 COVID-19 vaccine. With V trimmed by 9 bases and J by 3 bases, 1 base remained unmatched. This CDR3 region has 11 residues. The V gene's germline CDR1 is ENHRY and CDR2 SYGVKD. Overall study findings and caveats: The study sampled repertoires only after the peak T cell response. A reported finding is that nearly half of spike-specific TCRs target unmutated variant regions.

Notes on this clone: Its antigen is as yet unknown.

Repertoires were generated with immunoSEQ multiplex PCR, while TCRdb's copy carries only in-frame clones and drops some. The table lists 130,000 to 150,000 clones, around 90% of them singletons. V and J are TRBV10-3 and TRBJ2-5; 7 bases line up with TRBD1. Sequenced material: peripheral blood, taken on day 0 of AZD1222 vaccination. The TCR comes from an adult in good health. The chain's CDR3 is CAIGTEETQYF. DNA for the CDR3: TGTGCCATAGGGACAGAAGAGACCCAGTACTTC.